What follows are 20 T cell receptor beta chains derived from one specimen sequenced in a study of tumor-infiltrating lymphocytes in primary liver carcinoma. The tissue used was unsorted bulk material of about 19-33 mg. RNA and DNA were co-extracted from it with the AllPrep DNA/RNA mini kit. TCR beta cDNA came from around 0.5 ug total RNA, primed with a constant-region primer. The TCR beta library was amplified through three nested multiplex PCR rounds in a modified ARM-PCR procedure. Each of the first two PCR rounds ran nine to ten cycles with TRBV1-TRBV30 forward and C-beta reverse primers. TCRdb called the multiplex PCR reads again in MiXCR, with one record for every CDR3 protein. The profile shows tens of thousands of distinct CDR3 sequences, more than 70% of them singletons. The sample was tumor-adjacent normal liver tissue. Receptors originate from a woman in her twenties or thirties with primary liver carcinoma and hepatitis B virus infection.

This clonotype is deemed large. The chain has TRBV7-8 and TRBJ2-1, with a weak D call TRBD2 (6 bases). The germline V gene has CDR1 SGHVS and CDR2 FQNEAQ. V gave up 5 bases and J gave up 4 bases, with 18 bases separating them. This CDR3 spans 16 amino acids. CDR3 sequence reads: CASSPPRGGGYNEQFF. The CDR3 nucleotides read TGTGCCAGCAGCCCCCCTCGGGGCGGAGGGTACAATGAGCAGTTCTTC.

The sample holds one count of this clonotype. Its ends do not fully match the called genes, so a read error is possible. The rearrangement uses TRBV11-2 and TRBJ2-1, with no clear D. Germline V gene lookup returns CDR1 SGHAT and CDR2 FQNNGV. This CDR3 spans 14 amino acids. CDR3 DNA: TGCGCCAGCAGCCATCGAGTGGCCTACAATGAGCAGTTCTTT. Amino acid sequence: CASSHRVAYNEQFF.

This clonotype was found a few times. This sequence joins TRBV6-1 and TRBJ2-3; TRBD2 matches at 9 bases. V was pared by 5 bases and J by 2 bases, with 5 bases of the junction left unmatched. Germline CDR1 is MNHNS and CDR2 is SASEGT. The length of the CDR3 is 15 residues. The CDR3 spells CASSPLAGATDTQYF. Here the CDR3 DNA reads TGTGCCAGCAGTCCCTTAGCGGGAGCCACAGATACGCAGTATTTT.

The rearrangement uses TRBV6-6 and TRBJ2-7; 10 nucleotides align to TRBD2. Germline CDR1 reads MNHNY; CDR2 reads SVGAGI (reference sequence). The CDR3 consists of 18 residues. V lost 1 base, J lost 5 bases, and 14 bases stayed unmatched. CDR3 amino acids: CASSYCAIAGGNGNEQYF. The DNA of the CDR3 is TGTGCCAGCAGTTACTGTGCCATAGCGGGAGGTAATGGCAACGAGCAGTACTTC.

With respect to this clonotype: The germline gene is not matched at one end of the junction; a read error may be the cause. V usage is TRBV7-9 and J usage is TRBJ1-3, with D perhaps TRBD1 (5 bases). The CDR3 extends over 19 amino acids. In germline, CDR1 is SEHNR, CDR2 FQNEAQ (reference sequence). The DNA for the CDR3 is TGTGCCAGCACCTTAGCCCGGGGCACAGAACTACCCTCTGGAAACACCATATATTTT. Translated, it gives CASTLARGTELPSGNTIYF. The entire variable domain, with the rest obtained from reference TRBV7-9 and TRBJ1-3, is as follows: DTGVSQNPRHKITKRGQNVTFRCDPISEHNRLYWYRQTLGQGPEFLTYFQNEAQLEKSRLLSDRFSAERPKGSFSTLEIQRTEQGDSAMYLCASTLARGTELPSGNTIYFGEGSWLTVV.

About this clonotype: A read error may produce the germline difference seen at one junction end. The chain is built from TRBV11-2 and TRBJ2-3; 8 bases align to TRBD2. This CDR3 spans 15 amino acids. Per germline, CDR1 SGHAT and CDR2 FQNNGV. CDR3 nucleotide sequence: TGTACCAGCAGGAAAAGCGGGGGTGTGGCAGATACGCAATATTTT. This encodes CTSRKSGGVADTQYF.

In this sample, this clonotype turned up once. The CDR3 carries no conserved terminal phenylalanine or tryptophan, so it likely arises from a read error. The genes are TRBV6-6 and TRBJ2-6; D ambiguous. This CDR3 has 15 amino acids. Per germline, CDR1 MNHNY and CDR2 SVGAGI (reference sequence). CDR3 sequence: CASSYEHSGVNVLTS. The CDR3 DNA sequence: TGTGCCAGCAGTTACGAACACTCTGGGGTCAACGTCCTGACTTCC.

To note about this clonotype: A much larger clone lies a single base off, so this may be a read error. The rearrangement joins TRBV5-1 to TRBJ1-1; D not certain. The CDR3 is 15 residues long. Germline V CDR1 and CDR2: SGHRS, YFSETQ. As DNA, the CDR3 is TGCGCCAGCACCGAAAACTCTGCGGGGAACACTGAAGCTCTCTTT. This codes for CASTENSAGNTEALF.

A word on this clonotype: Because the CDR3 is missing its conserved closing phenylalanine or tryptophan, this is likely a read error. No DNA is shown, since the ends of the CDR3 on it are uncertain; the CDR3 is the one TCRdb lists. CDR3: CASSFRQGAGPTETFS. The chain combines TRBV6-6 with TRBJ1-1; the table's D call, TRBD1, has no DNA check behind it. Germline CDR1 MNHNY, CDR2 SVGAGI (reference sequence). The CDR3 spans 16 amino acids, including both terminal residues.

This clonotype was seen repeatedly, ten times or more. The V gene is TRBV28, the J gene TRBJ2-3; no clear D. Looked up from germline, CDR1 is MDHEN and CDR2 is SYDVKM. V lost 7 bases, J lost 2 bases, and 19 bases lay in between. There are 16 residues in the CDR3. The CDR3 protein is CASTNGRLGLTDTQYF. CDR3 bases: TGTGCCAGCACCAACGGGCGGCTTGGGCTCACAGATACGCAGTATTTT. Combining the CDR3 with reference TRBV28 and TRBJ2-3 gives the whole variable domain DVKVTQSSRYLVKRTGEKVFLECVQDMDHENMFWYRQDPGLGLRLIYFSYDVKMKEKGDIPEGYSVSREKKERFSLILESASTNQTSMYLCASTNGRLGLTDTQYFGPGTRLTVL.

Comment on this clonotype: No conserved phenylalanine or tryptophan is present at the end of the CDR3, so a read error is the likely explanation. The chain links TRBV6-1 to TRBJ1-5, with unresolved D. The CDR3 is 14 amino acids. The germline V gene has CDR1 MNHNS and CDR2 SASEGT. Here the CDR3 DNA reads TGTGCCAGCAGTGAGAATTATAGCAATCAGCCTCAGCATCTT. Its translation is CASSENYSNQPQHL.

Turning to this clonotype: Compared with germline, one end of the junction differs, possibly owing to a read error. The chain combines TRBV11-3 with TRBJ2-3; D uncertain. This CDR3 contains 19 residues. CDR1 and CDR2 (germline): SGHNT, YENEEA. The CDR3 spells CVSSLGFGVVAGGTDTQYF. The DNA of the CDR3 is TGTGTCAGCAGCTTAGGTTTTGGAGTGGTAGCAGGAGGCACAGATACGCAGTATTTT.

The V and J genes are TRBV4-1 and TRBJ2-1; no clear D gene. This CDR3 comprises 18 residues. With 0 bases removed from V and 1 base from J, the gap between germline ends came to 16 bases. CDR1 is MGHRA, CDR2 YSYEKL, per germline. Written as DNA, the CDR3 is TGCGCCAGCAGCCAAGAATGGGTCACCCAGAGATCCTACAATGAGCAGTTCTTC. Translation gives CASSQEWVTQRSYNEQFF.

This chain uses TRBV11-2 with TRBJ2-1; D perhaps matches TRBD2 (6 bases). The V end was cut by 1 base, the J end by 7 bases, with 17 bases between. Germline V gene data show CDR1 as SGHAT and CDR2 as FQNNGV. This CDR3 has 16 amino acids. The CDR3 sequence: CASSLARGTKENEQFF. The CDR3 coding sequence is TGTGCCAGCAGCTTAGCCCGCGGGACGAAGGAAAATGAGCAGTTCTTC.

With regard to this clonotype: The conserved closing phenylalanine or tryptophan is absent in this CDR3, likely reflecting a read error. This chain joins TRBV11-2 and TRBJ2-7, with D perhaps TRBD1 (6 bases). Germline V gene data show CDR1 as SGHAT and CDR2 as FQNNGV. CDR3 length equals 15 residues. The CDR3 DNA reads TGTGCCAGTAGACGGGACACAGCGGCCCCCTATGAGCAGTACTTG. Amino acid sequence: CASRRDTAAPYEQYL.

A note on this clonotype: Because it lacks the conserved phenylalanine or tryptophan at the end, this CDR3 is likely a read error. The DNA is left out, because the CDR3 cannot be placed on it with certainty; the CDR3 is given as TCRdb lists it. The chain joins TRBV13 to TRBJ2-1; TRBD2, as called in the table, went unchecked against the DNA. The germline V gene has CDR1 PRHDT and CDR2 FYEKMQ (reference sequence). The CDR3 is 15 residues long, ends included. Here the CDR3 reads CASSSSGRAVNEQFL.

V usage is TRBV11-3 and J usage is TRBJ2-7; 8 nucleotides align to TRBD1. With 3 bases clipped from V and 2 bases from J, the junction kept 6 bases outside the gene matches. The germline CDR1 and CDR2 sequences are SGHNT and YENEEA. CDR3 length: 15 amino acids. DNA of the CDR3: TGTGCCAGCAGCTTCGGGACAGGTACAACCTACGAGCAGTACTTC. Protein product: CASSFGTGTTYEQYF.

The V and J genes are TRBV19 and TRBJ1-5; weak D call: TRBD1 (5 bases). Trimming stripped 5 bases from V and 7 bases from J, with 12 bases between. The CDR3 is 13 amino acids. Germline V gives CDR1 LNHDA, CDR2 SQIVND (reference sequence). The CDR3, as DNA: TGTGCCAGTAGTCCAGGGAATTTGCAGCCCCAGCATTTT. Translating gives CASSPGNLQPQHF.

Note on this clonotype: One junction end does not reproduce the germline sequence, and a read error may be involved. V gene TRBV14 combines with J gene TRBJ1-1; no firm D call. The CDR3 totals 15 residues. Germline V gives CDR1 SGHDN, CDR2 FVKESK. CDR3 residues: CTSSQVVSGGTETFF. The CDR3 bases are TGTACCAGCAGCCAAGTCGTGAGTGGAGGCACTGAAACTTTCTTT. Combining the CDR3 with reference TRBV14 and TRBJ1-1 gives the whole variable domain EAGVTQFPSHSVIEKGQTVTLRCDPISGHDNLYWYRRVMGKEIKFLLHFVKESKQDESGMPNNRFLAERTGGTYSTLKVQPAELEDSGVYFCTSSQVVSGGTETFFGQGTRLTVV.

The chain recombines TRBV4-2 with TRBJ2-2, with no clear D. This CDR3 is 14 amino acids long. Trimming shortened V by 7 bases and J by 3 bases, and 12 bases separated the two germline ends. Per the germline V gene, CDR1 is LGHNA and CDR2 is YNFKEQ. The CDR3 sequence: CASTQRRDTGELFF. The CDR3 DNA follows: TGTGCCAGCACTCAACGCCGGGACACCGGGGAGCTGTTTTTT.